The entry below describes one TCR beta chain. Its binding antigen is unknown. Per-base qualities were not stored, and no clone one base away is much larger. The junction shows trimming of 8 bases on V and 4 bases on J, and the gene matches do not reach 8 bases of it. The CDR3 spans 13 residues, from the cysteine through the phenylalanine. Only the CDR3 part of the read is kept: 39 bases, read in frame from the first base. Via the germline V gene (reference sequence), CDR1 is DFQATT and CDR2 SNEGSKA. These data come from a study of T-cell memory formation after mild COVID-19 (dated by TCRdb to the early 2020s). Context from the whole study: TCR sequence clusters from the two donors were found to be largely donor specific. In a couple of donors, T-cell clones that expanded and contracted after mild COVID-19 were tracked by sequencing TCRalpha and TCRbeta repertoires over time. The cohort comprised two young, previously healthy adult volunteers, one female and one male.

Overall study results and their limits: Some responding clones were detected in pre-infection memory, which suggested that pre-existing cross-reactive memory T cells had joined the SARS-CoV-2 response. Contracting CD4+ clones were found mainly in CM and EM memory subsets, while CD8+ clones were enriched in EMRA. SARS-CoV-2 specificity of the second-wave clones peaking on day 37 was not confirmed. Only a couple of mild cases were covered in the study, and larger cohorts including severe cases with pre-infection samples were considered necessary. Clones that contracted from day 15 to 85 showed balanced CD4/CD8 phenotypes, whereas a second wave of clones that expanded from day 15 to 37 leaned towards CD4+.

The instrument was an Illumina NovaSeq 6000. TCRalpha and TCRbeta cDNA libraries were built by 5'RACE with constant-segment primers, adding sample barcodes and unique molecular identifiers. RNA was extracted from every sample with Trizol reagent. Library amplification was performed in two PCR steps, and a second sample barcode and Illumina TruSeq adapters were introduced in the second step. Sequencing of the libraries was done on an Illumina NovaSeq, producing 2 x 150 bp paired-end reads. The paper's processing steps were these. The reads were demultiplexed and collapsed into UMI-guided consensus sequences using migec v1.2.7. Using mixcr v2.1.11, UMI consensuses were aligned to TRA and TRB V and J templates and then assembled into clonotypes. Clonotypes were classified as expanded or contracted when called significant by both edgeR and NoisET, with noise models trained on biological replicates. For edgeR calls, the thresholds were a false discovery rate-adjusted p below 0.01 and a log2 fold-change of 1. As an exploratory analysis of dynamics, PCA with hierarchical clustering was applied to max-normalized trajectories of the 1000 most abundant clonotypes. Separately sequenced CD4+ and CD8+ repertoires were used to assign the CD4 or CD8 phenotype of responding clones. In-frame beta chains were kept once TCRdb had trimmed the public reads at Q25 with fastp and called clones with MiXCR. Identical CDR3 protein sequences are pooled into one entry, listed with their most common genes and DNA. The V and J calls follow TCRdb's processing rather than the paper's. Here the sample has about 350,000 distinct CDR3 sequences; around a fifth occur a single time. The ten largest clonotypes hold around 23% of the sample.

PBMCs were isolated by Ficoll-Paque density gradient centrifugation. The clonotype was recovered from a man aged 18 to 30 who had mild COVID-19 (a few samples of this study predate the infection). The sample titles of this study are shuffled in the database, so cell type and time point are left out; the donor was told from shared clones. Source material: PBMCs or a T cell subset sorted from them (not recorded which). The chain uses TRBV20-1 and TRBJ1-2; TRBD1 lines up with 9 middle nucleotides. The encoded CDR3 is CSPWWTGAYGYTF. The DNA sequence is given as TGCAGTCCTTGGTGGACAGGGGCCTATGGCTACACCTTC.